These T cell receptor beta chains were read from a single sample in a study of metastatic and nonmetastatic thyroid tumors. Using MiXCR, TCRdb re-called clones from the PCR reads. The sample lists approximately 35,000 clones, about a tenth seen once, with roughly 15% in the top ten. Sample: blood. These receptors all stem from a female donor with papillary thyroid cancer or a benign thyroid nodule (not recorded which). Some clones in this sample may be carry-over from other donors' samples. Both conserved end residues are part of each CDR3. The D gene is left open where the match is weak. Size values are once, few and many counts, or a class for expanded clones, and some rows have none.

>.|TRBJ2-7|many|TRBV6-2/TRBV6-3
CASSYSASTGPLNF
TGTGCCAGCAGTTACTCGGCCTCCACCGGGCCCTTGAACTTC
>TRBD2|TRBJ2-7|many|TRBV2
CASSGGAGSTYEQYF
TGTGCCAGCAGTGGAGGAGCGGGATCCACCTACGAGCAGTACTTC
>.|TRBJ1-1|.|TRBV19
CASSTSTQAFF
TGTGCCAGTAGTACCTCCACTCAAGCTTTCTTT
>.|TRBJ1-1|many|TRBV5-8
CASSLNGLSNTEAFF
TGTGCCAGCAGCTTGAACGGACTTTCGAACACTGAAGCTTTCTTT
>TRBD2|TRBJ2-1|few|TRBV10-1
CASSESGGSRNEQFF
TGCGCCAGCAGTGAGTCGGGGGGGAGCCGCAATGAGCAGTTCTTC
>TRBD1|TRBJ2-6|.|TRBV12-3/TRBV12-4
CANRRTGGSVANVLTF
TGTGCCAACAGGCGGACAGGGGGCTCTGTGGCCAACGTCCTGACTTTC
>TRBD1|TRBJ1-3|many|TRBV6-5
CASSSPGQGSGNTIYF
TGTGCCAGCAGTTCACCGGGACAGGGTTCTGGAAACACCATATATTTT
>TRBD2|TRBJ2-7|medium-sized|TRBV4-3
CASSQDEGGPYEQYF
TGCGCCAGCAGCCAAGATGAGGGAGGGCCATACGAGCAGTACTTC
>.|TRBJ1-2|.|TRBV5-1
CASRTWTASNYGYTF
TGCGCCAGTAGGACCTGGACAGCCTCTAACTATGGCTACACCTTC
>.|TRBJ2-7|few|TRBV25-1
CASSASGTLVDEQYF
TGTGCCAGCAGTGCATCCGGGACCCTCGTGGACGAGCAGTACTTC
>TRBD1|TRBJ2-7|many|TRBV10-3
CAISESQGAYEQYF
TGTGCCATCAGTGAGTCACAGGGGGCCTACGAGCAGTACTTC
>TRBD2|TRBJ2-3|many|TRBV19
CASSQTSGQDTQYF
TGTGCCAGTAGTCAAACTAGCGGGCAAGATACGCAGTATTTT
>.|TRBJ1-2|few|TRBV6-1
CASGALGYGYTF
TGTGCCAGTGGTGCCTTAGGCTATGGCTACACCTTC
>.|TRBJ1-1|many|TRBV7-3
CASSLIRGTEAFF
TGTGCCAGCAGCTTAATCCGGGGCACTGAAGCTTTCTTT
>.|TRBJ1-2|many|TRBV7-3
CASSPTEYYGYTF
TGTGCCAGCAGCCCGACAGAGTATTATGGCTACACCTTC
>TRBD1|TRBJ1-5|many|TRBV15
CATSRDGRGLAQHF
TGTGCCACCAGCAGAGACGGCAGGGGGCTGGCCCAGCATTTT
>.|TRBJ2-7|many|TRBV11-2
CASSLGGPRHLAEQYF
TGTGCCAGCAGTTTAGGGGGTCCGCGGCACTTAGCCGAGCAGTACTTC
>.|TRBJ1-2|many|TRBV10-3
CAISESVGVYGYTF
TGTGCCATCAGTGAGTCAGTGGGAGTCTATGGCTACACCTTC
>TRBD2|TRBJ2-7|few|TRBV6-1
CASSEGLASTYEQYF
TGTGCCAGCAGTGAGGGACTAGCCTCAACCTACGAGCAGTACTTC
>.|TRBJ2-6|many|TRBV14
CASSQERSGANVLTF
TGTGCCAGCAGCCAAGAACGCTCTGGGGCCAACGTCCTGACTTTC
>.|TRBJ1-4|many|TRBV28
CASRRYEKLFF
TGTGCCAGCAGGAGGTACGAAAAACTGTTTTTT
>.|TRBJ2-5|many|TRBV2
CASSGQYQETQYF
TGTGCCAGCAGTGGACAGTACCAAGAGACCCAGTACTTC
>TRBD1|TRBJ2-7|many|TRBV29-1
CSGGQGSSEQYF
TGCAGCGGGGGACAGGGGTCATCCGAGCAGTACTTC
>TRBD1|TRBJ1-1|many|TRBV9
CASSDRGGPLWDTEAFF
TGTGCCAGCAGCGACAGGGGAGGTCCTCTTTGGGACACTGAAGCTTTCTTT
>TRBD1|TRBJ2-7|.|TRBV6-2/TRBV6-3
CASSPTTPGQGLDEQYF
TGTGCCAGCAGTCCTACAACCCCGGGACAGGGTCTAGACGAGCAGTACTTC
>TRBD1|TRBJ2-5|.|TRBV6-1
CASSEALPGQAFQETQYF
TGTGCCAGCAGTGAAGCGCTTCCGGGACAGGCCTTCCAAGAGACCCAGTACTTC
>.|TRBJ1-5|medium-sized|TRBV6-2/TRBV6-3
CAPQRQPQGCNQPQHF
TGTGCTCCCCAAAGGCAGCCCCAAGGGTGCAATCAGCCCCAGCATTTT
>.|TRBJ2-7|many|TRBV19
CASSEVGRAGEQYF
TGTGCCAGTAGCGAAGTGGGGCGGGCTGGCGAGCAGTACTTC
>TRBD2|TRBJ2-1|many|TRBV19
CASRPGTRVYNEQFF
TGTGCCAGTAGACCAGGGACTAGAGTGTACAATGAGCAGTTCTTC
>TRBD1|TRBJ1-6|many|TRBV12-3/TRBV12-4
CASRYTGTGYSPLHF
TGTGCCAGCAGGTACACCGGGACAGGATATTCACCCCTCCACTTT
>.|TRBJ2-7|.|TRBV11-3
CASSSTAYEQYF
TGTGCCAGCAGCTCTACTGCCTACGAGCAGTACTTC
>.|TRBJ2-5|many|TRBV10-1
CASSPDPGVETQYF
TGCGCCAGCAGCCCCGACCCTGGGGTCGAGACCCAGTACTTC
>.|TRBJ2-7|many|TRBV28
CASSSHPGRTIYEQYF
TGTGCCAGCAGTTCGCATCCGGGCAGAACCATCTACGAGCAGTACTTC
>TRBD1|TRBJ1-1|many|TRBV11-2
CASSLGQGTEAFF
TGTGCCAGCAGCTTAGGACAGGGAACTGAAGCTTTCTTT
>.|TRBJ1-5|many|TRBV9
CASSVGDGNNQPQHF
TGTGCCAGCAGCGTAGGGGACGGAAACAATCAGCCCCAGCATTTT
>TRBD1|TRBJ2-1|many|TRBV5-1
CASSFLGQAYNEQFF
TGCGCCAGCAGCTTTCTAGGACAGGCATACAATGAGCAGTTCTTC
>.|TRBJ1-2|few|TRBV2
CASTEDMDRYVYTF
TGTGCCAGCACCGAGGACATGGATCGCTATGTCTACACCTTC
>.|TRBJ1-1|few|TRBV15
CATSRGLGDTEAFF
TGTGCCACCAGCAGAGGATTAGGGGATACTGAAGCTTTCTTT
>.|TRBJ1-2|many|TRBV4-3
CASSQDSGRALYGYTF
TGCGCCAGCAGCCAAGATTCAGGGAGGGCCCTGTATGGCTACACCTTC
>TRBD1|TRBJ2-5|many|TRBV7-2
CASSLEQGAWGETQYF
TGTGCCAGCAGCTTAGAACAGGGGGCGTGGGGAGAGACCCAGTACTTC
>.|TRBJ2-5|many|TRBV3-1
CASSQEGVRETQYF
TGTGCCAGCAGCCAAGAGGGAGTCCGGGAGACCCAGTACTTC
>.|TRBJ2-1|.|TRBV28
CASTRRGSDNEQFF
TGTGCCAGCACCCGGAGGGGGTCTGACAATGAGCAGTTCTTC
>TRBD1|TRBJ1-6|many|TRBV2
CASSEALRGGLSPLHF
TGTGCCAGCAGTGAAGCGCTAAGAGGGGGCTTATCACCCCTCCACTTT
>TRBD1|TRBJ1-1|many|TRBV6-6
CASSYLGAGGTEAFF
TGTGCCAGCAGTTACCTTGGGGCAGGGGGAACTGAAGCTTTCTTT
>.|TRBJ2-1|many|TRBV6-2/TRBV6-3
CASSYSNEQFF
TGTGCCAGCAGTTACTCGAATGAGCAGTTCTTC
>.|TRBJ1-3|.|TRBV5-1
CASSLVGVGNTIYF
TGCGCCAGCAGCTTGGTAGGGGTTGGAAACACCATATATTTT
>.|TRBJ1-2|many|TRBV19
CASMRSPPNYGYTF
TGTGCCAGTATGCGCTCACCTCCTAACTATGGCTACACCTTC
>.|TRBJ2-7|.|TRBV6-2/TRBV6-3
CASSYAGPEPYEQYF
TGTGCCAGCAGTTACGCTGGCCCTGAACCCTACGAGCAGTACTTC
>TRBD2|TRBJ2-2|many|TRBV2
CASSELAVVGGELFF
TGTGCCAGCAGTGAACTAGCGGTGGTGGGCGGGGAGCTGTTTTTT
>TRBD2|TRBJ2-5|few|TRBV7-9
CASSSGLAGVGAETQYF
TGTGCCAGCAGCTCGGGACTAGCGGGAGTCGGCGCAGAGACCCAGTACTTC
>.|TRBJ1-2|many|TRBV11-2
CASSLVSYGYTF
TGTGCCAGCAGCTTAGTGAGCTATGGCTACACCTTC
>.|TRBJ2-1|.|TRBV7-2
CASCFIGNEQFF
TGTGCCAGCTGCTTCATTGGAAATGAGCAGTTCTTC
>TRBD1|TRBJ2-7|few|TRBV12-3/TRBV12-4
CASSTNRQGSYEQYF
TGTGCCAGCAGCACTAACCGACAGGGCTCCTACGAGCAGTACTTC
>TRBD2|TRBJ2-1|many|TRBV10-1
CASSRGLQYNEQFF
TGCGCCAGCAGTCGGGGACTACAATACAATGAGCAGTTCTTC